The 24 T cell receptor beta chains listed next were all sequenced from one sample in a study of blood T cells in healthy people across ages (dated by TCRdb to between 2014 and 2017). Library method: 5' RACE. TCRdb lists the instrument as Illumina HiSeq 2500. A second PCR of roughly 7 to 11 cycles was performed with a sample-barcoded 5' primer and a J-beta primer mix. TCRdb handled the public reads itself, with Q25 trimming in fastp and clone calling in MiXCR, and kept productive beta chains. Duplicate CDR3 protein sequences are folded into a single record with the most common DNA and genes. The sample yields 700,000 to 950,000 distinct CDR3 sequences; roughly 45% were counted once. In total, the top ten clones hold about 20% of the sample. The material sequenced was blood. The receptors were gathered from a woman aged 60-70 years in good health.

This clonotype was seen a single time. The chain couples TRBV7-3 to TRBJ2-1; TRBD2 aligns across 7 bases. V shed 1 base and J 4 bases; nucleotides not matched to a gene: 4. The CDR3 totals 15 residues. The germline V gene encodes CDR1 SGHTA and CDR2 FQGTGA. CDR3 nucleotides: TGTGCCAGCAGCTTAAGGCTAGCGGTTTACAATGAGCAGTTCTTC. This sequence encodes CASSLRLAVYNEQFF.

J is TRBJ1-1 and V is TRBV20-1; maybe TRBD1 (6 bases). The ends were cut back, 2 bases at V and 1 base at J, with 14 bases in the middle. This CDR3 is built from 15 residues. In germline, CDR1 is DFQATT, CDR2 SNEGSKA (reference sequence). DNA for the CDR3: TGCAGTGCTAGATCTCCGGGACATCCGAACACTGAAGCTTTCTTT. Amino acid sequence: CSARSPGHPNTEAFF.

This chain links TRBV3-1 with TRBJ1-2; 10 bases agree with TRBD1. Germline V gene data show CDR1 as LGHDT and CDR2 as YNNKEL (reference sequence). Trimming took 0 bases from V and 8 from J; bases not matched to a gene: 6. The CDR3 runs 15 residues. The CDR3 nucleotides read TGTGCCAGCAGCCAAGACCTCCGGGACAGGGGCGGCTACACCTTC. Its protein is CASSQDLRDRGGYTF.

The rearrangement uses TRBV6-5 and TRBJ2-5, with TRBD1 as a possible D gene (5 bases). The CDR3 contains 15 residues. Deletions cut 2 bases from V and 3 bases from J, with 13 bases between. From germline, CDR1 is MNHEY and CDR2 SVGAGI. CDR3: CASSYVGAGKETQYF. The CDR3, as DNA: TGTGCCAGCAGTTACGTAGGGGCAGGGAAAGAGACCCAGTACTTC.

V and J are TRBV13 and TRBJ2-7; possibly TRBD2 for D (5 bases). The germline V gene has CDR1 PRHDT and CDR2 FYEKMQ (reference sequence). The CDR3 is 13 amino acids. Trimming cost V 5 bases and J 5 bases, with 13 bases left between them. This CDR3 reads CASSTRHRNEQYF. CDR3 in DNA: TGTGCCAGCAGCACTAGACATCGGAACGAGCAGTACTTC.

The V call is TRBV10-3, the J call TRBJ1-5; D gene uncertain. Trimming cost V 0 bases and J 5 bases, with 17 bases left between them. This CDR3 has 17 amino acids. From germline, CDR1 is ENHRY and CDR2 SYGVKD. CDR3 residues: CAISESKAGLGHQPQHF. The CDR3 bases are TGTGCCATCAGTGAGTCGAAGGCGGGCTTAGGTCATCAGCCCCAGCATTTT.

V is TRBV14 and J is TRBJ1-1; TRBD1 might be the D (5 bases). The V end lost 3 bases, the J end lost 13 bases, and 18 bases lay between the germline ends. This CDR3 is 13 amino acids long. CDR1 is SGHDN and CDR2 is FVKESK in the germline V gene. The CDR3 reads CASSQSRTGVGFF. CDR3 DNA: TGTGCCAGCAGCCAGAGTCGAACGGGGGTGGGTTTCTTT.

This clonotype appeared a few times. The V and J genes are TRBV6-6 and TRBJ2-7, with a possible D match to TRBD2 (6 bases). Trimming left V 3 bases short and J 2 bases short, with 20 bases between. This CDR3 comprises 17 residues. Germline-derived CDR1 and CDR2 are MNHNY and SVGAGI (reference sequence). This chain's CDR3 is CASSYTRGSGGTYEQYF. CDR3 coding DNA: TGTGCCAGCAGTTATACTCGTGGTTCGGGCGGGACCTACGAGCAGTACTTC.

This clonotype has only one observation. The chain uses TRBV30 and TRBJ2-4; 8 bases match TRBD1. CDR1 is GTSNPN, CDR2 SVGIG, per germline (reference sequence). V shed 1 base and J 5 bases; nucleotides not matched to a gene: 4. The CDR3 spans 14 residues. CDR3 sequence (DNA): TGTGCCTGGAGTGGGGGACAGGAGGAAAACATTCAGTACTTC. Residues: CAWSGGQEENIQYF.

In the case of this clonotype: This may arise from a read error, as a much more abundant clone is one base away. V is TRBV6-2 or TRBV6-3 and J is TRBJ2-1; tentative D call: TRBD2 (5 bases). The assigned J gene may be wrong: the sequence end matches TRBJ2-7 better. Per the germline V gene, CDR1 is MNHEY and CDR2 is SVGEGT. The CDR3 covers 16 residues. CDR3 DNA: TGTGCCAGCAGTTACTCGGAGCGGAGCTCCTACAATGAGCAGTACTTC. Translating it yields CASSYSERSSYNEQYF.

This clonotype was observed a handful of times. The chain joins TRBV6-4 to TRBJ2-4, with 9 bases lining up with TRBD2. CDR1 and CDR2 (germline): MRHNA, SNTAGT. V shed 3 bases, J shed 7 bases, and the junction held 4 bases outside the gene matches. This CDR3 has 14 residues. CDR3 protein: CASSEASGVNIQYF. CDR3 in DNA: TGTGCCAGCAGTGAGGCTAGCGGGGTGAACATTCAGTACTTC.

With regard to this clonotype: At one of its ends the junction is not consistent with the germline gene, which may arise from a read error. The CDR3 bases are TGCACCAGCAGCTCGTCCGGGCGTGAGCAGTTCTTC. Translated, it gives CTSSSSGREQFF. The chain couples TRBV5-1 to TRBJ2-1; the D is unclear. The CDR3 spans 12 residues. CDR1 and CDR2 (germline): SGHRS, YFSETQ.

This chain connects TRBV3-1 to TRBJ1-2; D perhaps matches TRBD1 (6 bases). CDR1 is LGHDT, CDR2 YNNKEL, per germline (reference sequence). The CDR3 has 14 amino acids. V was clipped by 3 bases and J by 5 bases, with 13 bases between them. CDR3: CASSQGTRNYGYTF. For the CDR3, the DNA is TGTGCCAGCAGCCAGGGGACACGAAATTATGGCTACACCTTC. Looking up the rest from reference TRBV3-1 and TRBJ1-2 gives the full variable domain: DTAVSQTPKYLVTQMGNDKSIKCEQNLGHDTMYWYKQDSKKFLKIMFSYNNKELIINETVPNRFSPKSPDKAHLNLHINSLELGDSAVYFCASSQGTRNYGYTFGSGTRLTVV.

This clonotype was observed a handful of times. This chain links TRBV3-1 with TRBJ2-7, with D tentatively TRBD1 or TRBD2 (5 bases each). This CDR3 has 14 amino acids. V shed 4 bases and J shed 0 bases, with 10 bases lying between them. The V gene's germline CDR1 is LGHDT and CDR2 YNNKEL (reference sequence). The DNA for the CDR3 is TGTGCCAGCAGCCGACGGGACCGCTCCTACGAGCAGTACTTC. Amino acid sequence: CASSRRDRSYEQYF.

CDR3 DNA: TGTGCTAGTGGTTTGGTACTGCACTCCTCTTCGGATACGCAGTATTTT. Amino acid sequence: CASGLVLHSSSDTQYF. The V and J genes are TRBV12-5 and TRBJ2-3; D is ambiguous. Germline V gene lookup returns CDR1 LGHNT and CDR2 FRNRAP. Trimming took off 0 bases at V and 6 bases at J, with 16 bases between the two ends. The CDR3 sequence is 16 residues long.

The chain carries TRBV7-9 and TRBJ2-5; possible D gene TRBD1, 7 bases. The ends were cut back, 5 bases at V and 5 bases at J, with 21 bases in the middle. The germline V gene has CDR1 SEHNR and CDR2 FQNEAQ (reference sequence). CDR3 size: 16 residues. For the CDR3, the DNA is TGTGCCAGCAGCCCTACAGGGGAGGCGCTTCGGGAGACCCAGTACTTC. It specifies CASSPTGEALRETQYF.

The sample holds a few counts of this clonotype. The CDR3: CSAGGTAQETQYF. In nucleotides, the CDR3 is TGCAGTGCTGGTGGGACAGCTCAAGAGACCCAGTACTTC. The chain joins TRBV20-1 to TRBJ2-5, with 7 nucleotides matching TRBD1. The CDR3 sequence is 13 residues long. CDR1 is DFQATT and CDR2 is SNEGSKA in the germline V gene (reference sequence). V lost 5 bases and J lost 2; bases outside the gene matches: 5.

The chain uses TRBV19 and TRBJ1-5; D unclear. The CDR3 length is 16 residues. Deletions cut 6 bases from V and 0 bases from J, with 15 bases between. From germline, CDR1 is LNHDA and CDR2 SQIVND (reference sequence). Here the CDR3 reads CASSSRGSYSNQPQHF. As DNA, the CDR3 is TGTGCCAGTAGCTCCCGGGGTTCCTATAGCAATCAGCCCCAGCATTTT.

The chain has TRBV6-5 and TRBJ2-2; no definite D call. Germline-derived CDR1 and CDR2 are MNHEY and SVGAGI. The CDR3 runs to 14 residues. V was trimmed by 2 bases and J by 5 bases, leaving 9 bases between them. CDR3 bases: TGTGCCAGCAGTTACGAGACAAGTACCGGGGAGCTGTTTTTT. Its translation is CASSYETSTGELFF.

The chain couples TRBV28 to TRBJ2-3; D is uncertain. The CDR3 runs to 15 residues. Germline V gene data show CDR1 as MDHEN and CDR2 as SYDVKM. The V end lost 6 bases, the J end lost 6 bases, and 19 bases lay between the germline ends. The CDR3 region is CASSSEAFWLDTQYF. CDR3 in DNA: TGTGCCAGCAGCTCCGAGGCCTTTTGGTTGGATACGCAGTATTTT. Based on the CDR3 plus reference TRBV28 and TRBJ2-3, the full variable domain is DVKVTQSSRYLVKRTGEKVFLECVQDMDHENMFWYRQDPGLGLRLIYFSYDVKMKEKGDIPEGYSVSREKKERFSLILESASTNQTSMYLCASSSEAFWLDTQYFGPGTRLTVL.

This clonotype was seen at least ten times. CDR3 bases: TGCGCCAGCAGCCAACAGATTGGAGGGGGCTACACCTTC. It translates to CASSQQIGGGYTF. V gene TRBV4-3 combines with J gene TRBJ1-2; D gene unclear. The CDR3 has 13 residues. CDR1 LGHNA and CDR2 YSLEER come from the germline V gene. The V and J ends lost 2 bases and 8 bases respectively, with 12 bases between them.

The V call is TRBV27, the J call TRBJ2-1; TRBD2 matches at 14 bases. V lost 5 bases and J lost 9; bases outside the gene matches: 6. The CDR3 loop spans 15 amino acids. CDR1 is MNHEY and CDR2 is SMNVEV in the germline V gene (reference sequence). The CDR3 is CASSPGTSGSGEQFF. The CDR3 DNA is TGTGCCAGCAGTCCGGGGACTAGCGGGAGCGGTGAGCAGTTCTTC.

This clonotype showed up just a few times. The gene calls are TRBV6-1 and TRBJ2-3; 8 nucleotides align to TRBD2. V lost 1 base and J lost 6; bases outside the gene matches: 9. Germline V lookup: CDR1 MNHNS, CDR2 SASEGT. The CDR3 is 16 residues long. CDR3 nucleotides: TGTGCCAGCAGTGAAGGGGCGGGGGGCGTGCGGGATACGCAGTATTTT. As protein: CASSEGAGGVRDTQYF.

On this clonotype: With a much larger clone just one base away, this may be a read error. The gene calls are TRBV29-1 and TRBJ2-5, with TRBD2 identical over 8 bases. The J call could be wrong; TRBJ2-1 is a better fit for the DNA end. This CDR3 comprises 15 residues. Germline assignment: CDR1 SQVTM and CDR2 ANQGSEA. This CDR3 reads CSVGQVAGSQETQFF. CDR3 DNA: TGCAGCGTTGGGCAGGTAGCGGGGAGCCAAGAGACCCAGTTCTTC.